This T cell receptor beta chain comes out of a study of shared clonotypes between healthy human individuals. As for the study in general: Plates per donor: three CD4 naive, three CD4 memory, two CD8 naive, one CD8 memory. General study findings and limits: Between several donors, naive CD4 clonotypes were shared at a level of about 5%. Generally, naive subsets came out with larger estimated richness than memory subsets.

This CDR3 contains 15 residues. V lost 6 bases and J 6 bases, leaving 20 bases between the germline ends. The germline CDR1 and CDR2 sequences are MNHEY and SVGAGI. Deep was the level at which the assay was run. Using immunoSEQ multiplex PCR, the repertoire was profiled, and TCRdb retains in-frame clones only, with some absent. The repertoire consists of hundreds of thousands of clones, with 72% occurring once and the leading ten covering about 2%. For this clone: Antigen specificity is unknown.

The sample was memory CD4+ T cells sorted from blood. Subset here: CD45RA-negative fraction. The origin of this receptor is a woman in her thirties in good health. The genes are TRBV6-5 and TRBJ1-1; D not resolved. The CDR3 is CASRRQLGGWPEAFF. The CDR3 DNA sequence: TGTGCCAGCAGACGTCAACTGGGAGGGTGGCCTGAAGCTTTCTTT.